The source of this TCR beta chain is a study of blood T cells in healthy people across ages. Primers used in a second PCR of about 6 to 11 cycles were a sample-barcoded 5' primer and a J-beta primer mix. TCRdb passed the 5' RACE reads through MiXCR, listing each CDR3 protein once. This sample carries around 690,000 distinct CDR3 sequences, 58% of them seen once, and the ten largest clones take around 37%. The specimen sequenced was blood. This clonotype was obtained from a man in his 60s in good health.

CDR3 sequence reads: CASSLRRGGITDTQYF. The DNA of the CDR3 is TGTGCCAGCAGTTTAAGGAGGGGAGGGATCACAGATACGCAGTATTTT. V is TRBV12-3 or TRBV12-4 and J is TRBJ2-3, with 7 bases that match TRBD2. Trimming at V came to 2 bases and at J to 2 bases, leaving 7 bases not matched to a gene. This CDR3 spans 16 amino acids.